This paragraph reports one T cell receptor beta chain. This sample was taken from a study of blood T cell repertoires in COVID-19. Overall study: COVID-19 samples, acute and convalescent, were from the United States, Italy and Spain. PBMCs, B-cell-depleted T cells, or T cells were the source of the cDNA or gDNA that made up the material.

Some clones are missing from TCRdb's copy, which holds only in-frame ones; the method was immunoSEQ multiplex PCR. The data contain more than 120,000 clones, 80% to 90% of them seen just once; the ten biggest clones take up around 38%. The CDR3 has 13 residues. CDR1 is LGHDT and CDR2 is YNNKEL in the germline V gene (reference sequence). V lost 4 bases and J lost 5; bases outside the gene matches: 3. The clonotype was recovered from a man between 50 and 59 years old who had recovered from COVID-19. The chain is built from TRBV3-1 (or the pseudogene TRBV3-2) and TRBJ2-5; 8 positions match TRBD1. Sequencing was done on a sample of peripheral blood. CDR3 sequence (DNA): TGTGCCAGCAGCCTGACAGGGGCGGAGACCCAGTACTTC. It translates to CASSLTGAETQYF.